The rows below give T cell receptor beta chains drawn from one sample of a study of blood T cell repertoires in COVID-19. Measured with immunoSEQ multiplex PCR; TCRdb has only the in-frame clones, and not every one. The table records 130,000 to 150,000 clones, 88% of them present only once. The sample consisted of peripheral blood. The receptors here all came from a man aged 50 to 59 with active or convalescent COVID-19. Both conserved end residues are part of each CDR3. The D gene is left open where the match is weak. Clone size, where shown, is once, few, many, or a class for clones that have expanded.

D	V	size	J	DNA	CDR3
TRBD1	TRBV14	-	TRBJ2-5	TGTGCCAGCAGCCAATCTTTACAGGGGGCATGGGAGACCCAGTACTTC	CASSQSLQGAWETQYF
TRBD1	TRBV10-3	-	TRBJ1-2	TGTGCCATATTCCGGGACAGCGATAACTATGGCTACACCTTC	CAIFRDSDNYGYTF
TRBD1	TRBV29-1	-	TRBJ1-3	TGCAGCGTGCGACAGGGGTTCTCTGGAAACACCATATATTTT	CSVRQGFSGNTIYF
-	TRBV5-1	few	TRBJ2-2	TGCGCCAGCAGTTTACTAGCGAACACCGGGGAGCTGTTTTTT	CASSLLANTGELFF
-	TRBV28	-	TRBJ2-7	TGTGCCAGCAGTCCCCGGGGTGCTGCCAACTACGAGCAGTACTTC	CASSPRGAANYEQYF
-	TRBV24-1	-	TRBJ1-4	TGTGCCACCAGTGATTCTAGGGGCACAGATGAAAAACTGTTTTTT	CATSDSRGTDEKLFF
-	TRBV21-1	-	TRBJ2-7	TGTGCCAGCAGCAAAGGTGCCCTAGCGGGAGCCTCCGAAACCTACGAGCAGTACTTC	CASSKGALAGASETYEQYF
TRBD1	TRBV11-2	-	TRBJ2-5	TGTGCCAGCAGCAACAGGGGTCCTCCCCAACAAGAGACCCAGTACTTC	CASSNRGPPQQETQYF
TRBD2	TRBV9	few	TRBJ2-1	TGTGCCAGCAGCTTACGACCGGGGACTAGCGGGAGGGATGAGCAGTTCTTC	CASSLRPGTSGRDEQFF
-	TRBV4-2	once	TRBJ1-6	TGTGCCAGCAGCCAAGATACTTTCCCGGAGAACTATAATTCACCCCTCCACTTT	CASSQDTFPENYNSPLHF
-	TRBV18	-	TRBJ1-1	TGTGCCAGCTCACCGGACAGAAAGAACACTGAAGCTTTCTTT	CASSPDRKNTEAFF
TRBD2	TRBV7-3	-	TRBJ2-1	TGTGCCAGCAGCCGAAGGACTAGCGGGAGACAGAATGAGCAGTTCTTC	CASSRRTSGRQNEQFF
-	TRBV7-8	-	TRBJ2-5	TGTGCCAGCAGCTACGCACAGGGCGTGGAGACCCAGTACTTC	CASSYAQGVETQYF
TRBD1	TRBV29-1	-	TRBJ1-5	TGCAGCGTTGGCAGGGGGGTGAATCAGCCCCAGCATTTT	CSVGRGVNQPQHF
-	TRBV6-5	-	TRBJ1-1	TGTGCCAGCTGGGGGCACATGAACACTGAAGCTTTCTTT	CASWGHMNTEAFF
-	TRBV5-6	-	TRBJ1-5	TGTGCCAGCAGCTTGTTAGGCGGGGTTAGGGATCAGCCCCAGCATTTT	CASSLLGGVRDQPQHF
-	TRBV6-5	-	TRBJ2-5	TGTGCCAGCAGTTACTACGGAGGTGGGGAGACCCAGTACTTC	CASSYYGGGETQYF
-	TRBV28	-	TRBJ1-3	TGTGCCAGCAGTTTAAGGGGCCTCTCTGGAAACACCATATATTTT	CASSLRGLSGNTIYF
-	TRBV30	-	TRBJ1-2	TGTGCCTGGACAGGGTTTGACTATGGCTACACCTTC	CAWTGFDYGYTF
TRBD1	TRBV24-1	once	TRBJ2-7	TGTGCCACCAGTGATAACACAGGGGGCGCGGGAGAGCAGTACTTC	CATSDNTGGAGEQYF
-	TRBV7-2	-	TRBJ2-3	TGTGCCAGCAGCTTAAGGGGCCCAGATACGCAGTATTTT	CASSLRGPDTQYF
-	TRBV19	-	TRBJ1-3	TGTGCCAGTAGTGGAGACAGGTATTACTCTGGAAACACCATATATTTT	CASSGDRYYSGNTIYF
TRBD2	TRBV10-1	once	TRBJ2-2	TGCGCCAGCAGTGAAGCGGGATTAGATACCGGGGAGCTGTTTTTT	CASSEAGLDTGELFF
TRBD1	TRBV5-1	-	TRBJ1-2	TGCGCCAGCAGCTTATCGACAGGGGCAAACTATGGCTACACCTTC	CASSLSTGANYGYTF
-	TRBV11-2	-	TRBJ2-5	TGTGCCAGCAGCTTAAACTCGGCGGGACGGTGGGAAGAGACCCAGTACTTC	CASSLNSAGRWEETQYF
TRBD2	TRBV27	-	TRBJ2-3	TGTGCCAGCAGTAGGTTAGCGGGGAGCACAGATACGCAGTATTTT	CASSRLAGSTDTQYF
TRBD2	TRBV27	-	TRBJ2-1	TGTGCCAGCAGTTTAGATGGACTAGCGGGGAACTACAATGAGCAGTTCTTC	CASSLDGLAGNYNEQFF
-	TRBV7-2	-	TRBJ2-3	TGTGCCAGCAGCTCCGGTGTCACCTCTAAATTGGATACGCAGTATTTT	CASSSGVTSKLDTQYF
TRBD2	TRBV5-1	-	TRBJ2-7	TGCGCCAGCAGCTTGGGTCCAGCGGGAGTTAATTCCCCTACGTACGAGCAGTACTTC	CASSLGPAGVNSPTYEQYF
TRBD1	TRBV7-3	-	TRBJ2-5	TGTGCCAGCAGCTCCGACAGGGGGGAGACCCAGTACTTC	CASSSDRGETQYF
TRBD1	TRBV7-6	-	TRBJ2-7	TGTGCCAGCAGCACTTATAGACAGGGGAGCTACGAGCAGTACTTC	CASSTYRQGSYEQYF
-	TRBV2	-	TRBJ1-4	TGTGCCAGCAGGACCTCTAAAGGGGTAGGCGAAAAACTGTTTTTT	CASRTSKGVGEKLFF
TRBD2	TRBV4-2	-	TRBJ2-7	TGTGCCAGCAGCCTCGGGGGGGAGGGTTTCGAGCAGTACTTC	CASSLGGEGFEQYF
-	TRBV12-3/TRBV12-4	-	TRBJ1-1	TGTGCCAGCAGTTTGCGGGAGAGCACTGAAGCTTTCTTT	CASSLRESTEAFF
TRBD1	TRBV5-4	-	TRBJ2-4	TGTGCCAGCAGCATCGGCCCCGGGACAGAAAACATTCAGTACTTC	CASSIGPGTENIQYF
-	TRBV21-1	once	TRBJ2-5	TGTGCCAGCAGCCACGGACAGCAAGAGACCCAGTACTTC	CASSHGQQETQYF
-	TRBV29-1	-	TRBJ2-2	TGCAGCGTTGGACTGGCCTCCGGCACCGGGGAGCTGTTTTTT	CSVGLASGTGELFF
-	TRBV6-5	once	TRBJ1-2	TGTGCCAGCAGCATTAATGACAGGCGAATCTATGGCTACACCTTC	CASSINDRRIYGYTF
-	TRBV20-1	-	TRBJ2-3	TGCAGTGCTAGTCCAGGGCAGCATACGGATACGCAGTATTTT	CSASPGQHTDTQYF
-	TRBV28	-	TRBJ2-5	TGTGCCAGCAGTTTACCAGGGGATCATCAGACCCAGTACTTC	CASSLPGDHQTQYF